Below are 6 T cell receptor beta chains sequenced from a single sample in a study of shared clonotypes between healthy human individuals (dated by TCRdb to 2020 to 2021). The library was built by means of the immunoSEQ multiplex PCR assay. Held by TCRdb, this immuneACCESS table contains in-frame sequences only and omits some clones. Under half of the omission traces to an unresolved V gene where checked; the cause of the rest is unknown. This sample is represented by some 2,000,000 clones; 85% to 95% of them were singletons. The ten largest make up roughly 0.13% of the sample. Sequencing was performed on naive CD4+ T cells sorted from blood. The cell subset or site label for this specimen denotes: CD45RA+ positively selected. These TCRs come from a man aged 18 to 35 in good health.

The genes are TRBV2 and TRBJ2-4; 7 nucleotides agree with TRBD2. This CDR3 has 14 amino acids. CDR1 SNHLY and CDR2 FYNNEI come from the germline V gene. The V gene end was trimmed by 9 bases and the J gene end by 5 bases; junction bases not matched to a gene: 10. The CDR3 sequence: CARGTAAGENIQYF. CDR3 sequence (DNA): TGTGCCAGGGGAACAGCCGCGGGGGAAAACATTCAGTACTTC. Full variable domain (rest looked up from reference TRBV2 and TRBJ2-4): EPEVTQTPSHQVTQMGQEVILRCVPISNHLYFYWYRQILGQKVEFLVSFYNNEISEKSEIFDDQFSVERPDGSNFTLKIRSTKLEDSAMYFCARGTAAGENIQYFGAGTRLSVL.

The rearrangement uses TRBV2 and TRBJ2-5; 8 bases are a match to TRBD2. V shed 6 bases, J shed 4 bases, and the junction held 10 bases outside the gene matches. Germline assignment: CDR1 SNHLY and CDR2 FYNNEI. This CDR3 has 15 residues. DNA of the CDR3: TGTGCCAGCAGCGCCATGGGACTAGTCGGAGAGACCCAGTACTTC. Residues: CASSAMGLVGETQYF. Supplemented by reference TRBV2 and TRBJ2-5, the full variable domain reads EPEVTQTPSHQVTQMGQEVILRCVPISNHLYFYWYRQILGQKVEFLVSFYNNEISEKSEIFDDQFSVERPDGSNFTLKIRSTKLEDSAMYFCASSAMGLVGETQYFGPGTRLLVL.

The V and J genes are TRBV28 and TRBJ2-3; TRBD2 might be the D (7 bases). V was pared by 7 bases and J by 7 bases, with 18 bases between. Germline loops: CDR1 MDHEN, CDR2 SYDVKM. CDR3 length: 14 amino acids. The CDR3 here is CASTLPGGSNTQYF. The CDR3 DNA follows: TGTGCCAGCACCCTCCCGGGGGGCTCAAATACGCAGTATTTT.

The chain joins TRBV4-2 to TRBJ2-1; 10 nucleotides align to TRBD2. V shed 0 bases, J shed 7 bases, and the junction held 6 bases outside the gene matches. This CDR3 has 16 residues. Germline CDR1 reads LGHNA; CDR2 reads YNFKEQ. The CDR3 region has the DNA TGTGCCAGCAGCCAAGAGATAGCGGGGGGTGGAAATGAGCAGTTCTTC. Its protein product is CASSQEIAGGGNEQFF.

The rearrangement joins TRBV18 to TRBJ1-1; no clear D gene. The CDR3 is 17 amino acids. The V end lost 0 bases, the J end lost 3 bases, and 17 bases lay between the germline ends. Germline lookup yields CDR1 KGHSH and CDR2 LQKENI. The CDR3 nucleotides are TGTGCCAGCTCACCACCGTTGCTATTCCCAACAGACACTGAAGCTTTCTTT. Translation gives CASSPPLLFPTDTEAFF.

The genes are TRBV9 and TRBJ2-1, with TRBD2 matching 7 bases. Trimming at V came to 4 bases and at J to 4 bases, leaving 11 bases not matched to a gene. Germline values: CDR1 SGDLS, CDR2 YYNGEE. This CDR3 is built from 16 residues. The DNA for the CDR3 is TGTGCCAGCAGCCTACGGTCCGGGGGGACTTACAATGAGCAGTTCTTC. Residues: CASSLRSGGTYNEQFF. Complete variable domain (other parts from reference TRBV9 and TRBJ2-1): DSGVTQTPKHLITATGQRVTLRCSPRSGDLSVYWYQQSLDQGLQFLIQYYNGEERAKGNILERFSAQQFPDLHSELNLSSLELGDSALYFCASSLRSGGTYNEQFFGPGTRLTVL.